This T cell receptor beta chain was captured by sequencing in a study of shared T cell receptors in the human thymus. CDR1 is MNHEY and CDR2 is SVGAGI in the germline V gene. This CDR3 has 13 residues. With V trimmed by 5 bases and J by 5 bases, 3 bases remained unmatched. Sequencing used immunoSEQ multiplex PCR; TCRdb keeps in-frame clones, though not all of them. The profile shows 550,000 to 800,000 clones, roughly 85% of them singletons. The same specimen was also included in a second study, on human thymus T cells. In that study: Healthy Finnish infants undergoing corrective surgery for congenital heart defects provided the donor material. The thymus was resected at corrective cardiac surgery.

The sequencing input was thymocytes. The chain employs TRBV6-5 and TRBJ2-1, with TRBD1 identical over 7 bases. The TCR originated in a girl under two years old with a congenital heart defect. In DNA, the CDR3 is TGTGCCAGCAGTGAGGACAGGAACAATGAGCAGTTCTTC. Amino acids: CASSEDRNNEQFF.